These 32 T cell receptor beta chains share one sample of origin, sequenced in a study of cytomegalovirus exposure and HLA in healthy donors. 60 Vbeta and 13 Jbeta primers were used in PCR. TCRdb keeps only in-frame clones here, not all; method: immunoSEQ multiplex PCR. The sample has 98,000 or so clones; 60% to 85% are singletons. The sample was PBMCs. The source is a man between 60 and 70 years old in good health and CMV-seropositive.

The gene calls are TRBV7-3 and TRBJ2-2, with 8 bases matching TRBD2. This CDR3 has 18 amino acids. CDR1 is SGHTA, CDR2 FQGTGA, per germline. The V and J ends lost 1 base and 0 bases, in that order; junction bases with no gene match: 7. CDR3 sequence reads: CASSLRPAGGANTGELFF. CDR3 sequence (DNA): TGTGCCAGCAGCTTAAGGCCTGCGGGGGGCGCGAACACCGGGGAGCTGTTTTTT.

V and J are TRBV12-5 and TRBJ2-7; 13 nucleotides align to TRBD2. V dropped 1 base and J dropped 0; count of bases not matched to a gene: 12. From germline, CDR1 is LGHNT and CDR2 FRNRAP. CDR3 size: 20 residues. CDR3 amino acids: CASGLAPGTSGANSSYEQYF. DNA for the CDR3: TGTGCTAGTGGTTTGGCCCCCGGGACTAGCGGGGCTAATAGCTCCTACGAGCAGTACTTC.

V gene TRBV5-1 combines with J gene TRBJ2-2, with D perhaps TRBD1 (6 bases). CDR1 SGHRS and CDR2 YFSETQ come from the germline V gene. Trimming stripped 1 base from V and 4 bases from J, with 8 bases between. The CDR3 is made up of 14 amino acids. In DNA, the CDR3 is TGCGCCAGCAGCTTGCGACAGGCCACCGGGGAGCTGTTTTTT. Translation: CASSLRQATGELFF. The variable domain in full, with the rest retrieved from reference TRBV5-1 and TRBJ2-2, is KAGVTQTPRYLIKTRGQQVTLSCSPISGHRSVSWYQQTPGQGLQFLFEYFSETQRNKGNFPGRFSGRQFSNSRSEMNVSTLELGDSALYLCASSLRQATGELFFGEGSRLTVL.

The chain combines TRBV19 with TRBJ2-1; TRBD1 matches 8 bases. Per germline, CDR1 LNHDA and CDR2 SQIVND (reference sequence). Unmatched junction bases numbered 7, after V lost 2 bases and J lost 7 bases. The CDR3 is made up of 15 amino acids. The CDR3 bases are TGTGCCAGTAGTATAAGAGGACAGGGAGAAAATGAGCAGTTCTTC. This sequence encodes CASSIRGQGENEQFF.

The chain recombines TRBV7-2 with TRBJ2-2, with 11 bases lining up with TRBD2. J lost 6 bases, V lost 4 bases, and 4 bases had no gene match. CDR3 length: 15 residues. Germline CDR1 SGHTA, CDR2 FQGNSA. In DNA form, the CDR3 reads TGTGCCAGCAGCTCTGTTAGCGGGGGGGCCGGGGAGCTGTTTTTT. It specifies CASSSVSGGAGELFF.

The V gene is TRBV9, the J gene TRBJ2-3, with D uncertain. The V end was cut by 0 bases, the J end by 1 base, with 9 bases between. The CDR3 consists of 15 residues. The germline CDR1 and CDR2 sequences are SGDLS and YYNGEE. CDR3 nucleotides: TGTGCCAGCAGCGTAGGACAAGGTGGCACAGATACGCAGTATTTT. Translating gives CASSVGQGGTDTQYF.

The genes are TRBV7-9 and TRBJ1-4; 11 positions agree with TRBD1. Unmatched junction bases numbered 19, after V lost 5 bases and J lost 8 bases. There are 19 residues in the CDR3. Germline-derived CDR1 and CDR2 are SEHNR and FQNEAQ (reference sequence). The CDR3 nucleotides are TGTGCCAGCAGCACACGGACAGGGGGCGGTAATGCCCTAAGGGAAAAACTGTTTTTT. As protein: CASSTRTGGGNALREKLFF.

This clone was observed a single time. J is TRBJ2-7 and V is TRBV6-5, with D possibly matching TRBD2 (5 bases). Germline-derived CDR1 and CDR2 are MNHEY and SVGAGI. CDR3 length: 16 residues. The V end was cut by 0 bases, the J end by 0 bases, with 12 bases between. The CDR3 region is CASSYSKRLVSYEQYF. CDR3 nucleotide sequence: TGTGCCAGCAGTTACTCGAAGCGGCTAGTCTCCTACGAGCAGTACTTC.

The table lists this clone with a count of one. The rearrangement uses TRBV7-9 and TRBJ1-2, with D hard to call. The germline gives CDR1 SEHNR, CDR2 FQNEAQ (reference sequence). The CDR3 is made up of 15 amino acids. Trimming cost V 8 bases and J 4 bases, with 20 bases left between them. The chain's CDR3 is CASGSFRSELYGYTF. The DNA for the CDR3 is TGTGCCAGCGGGTCGTTCAGGTCTGAACTCTATGGCTACACCTTC.

J is TRBJ2-3 and V is TRBV5-1; 9 bases are shared with TRBD2. The trim removed 4 bases at V and 4 bases at J, leaving 7 bases unmatched. Per the germline V gene, CDR1 is SGHRS and CDR2 is YFSETQ. This CDR3 spans 15 amino acids. The chain's CDR3 is CASSRVIAGADTQYF. The CDR3 DNA is TGCGCCAGCAGCCGGGTGATAGCGGGGGCAGATACGCAGTATTTT. Full variable domain (missing parts from reference TRBV5-1 and TRBJ2-3): KAGVTQTPRYLIKTRGQQVTLSCSPISGHRSVSWYQQTPGQGLQFLFEYFSETQRNKGNFPGRFSGRQFSNSRSEMNVSTLELGDSALYLCASSRVIAGADTQYFGPGTRLTVL.

The chain recombines TRBV27 with TRBJ1-6, with D unclear. V was pared by 1 base and J by 7 bases, with 8 bases between. CDR1 MNHEY and CDR2 SMNVEV come from the germline V gene (reference sequence). There are 14 residues in the CDR3. The CDR3 protein is CASSLLGRNSPLHF. The CDR3 coding sequence is TGTGCCAGCAGTTTATTAGGGAGAAATTCACCCCTCCACTTT.

This clone came up once. This chain joins TRBV28 and TRBJ2-5; no reliable D call. CDR3 length equals 12 residues. V gave up 6 bases and J gave up 7 bases, with 12 bases separating them. The V gene's germline CDR1 is MDHEN and CDR2 SYDVKM. The CDR3 DNA follows: TGTGCCAGCAGCTTCCTTTTATTGACCCAGTACTTC. Residues: CASSFLLLTQYF. The full variable domain, completed using reference TRBV28 and TRBJ2-5, is DVKVTQSSRYLVKRTGEKVFLECVQDMDHENMFWYRQDPGLGLRLIYFSYDVKMKEKGDIPEGYSVSREKKERFSLILESASTNQTSMYLCASSFLLLTQYFGPGTRLLVL.

The CDR3 reads CASSYDIPAGGYTF. The CDR3 coding sequence is TGTGCCAGCAGTTACGATATACCTGCGGGAGGCTACACCTTC. The J gene is TRBJ1-2, the V gene TRBV6-5; D is ambiguous. The V gene lost 2 bases and the J gene lost 8 bases, with 15 bases spanning the gap. CDR1 and CDR2 from the germline V gene are MNHEY and SVGAGI. The CDR3 is 14 amino acids.

The chain links TRBV11-2 to TRBJ2-5, with TRBD2 identical over 12 bases. Germline V CDR1 and CDR2: SGHAT, FQNNGV. The length of the CDR3 is 15 residues. V shed 6 bases, J shed 5 bases, and the junction held 7 bases outside the gene matches. The CDR3 DNA follows: TGTGCCAGCAGGTCTAGCGGGGGGGCTTGGGAGACCCAGTACTTC. This translates into CASRSSGGAWETQYF.

This clone was detected only a few times. At the DNA level, this CDR3 is encoded by other sequences in the same sample as well. The rearrangement joins TRBV7-2 to TRBJ2-6; a possible D gene is TRBD2 (6 bases). Per the germline V gene, CDR1 is SGHTA and CDR2 is FQGNSA. CDR3 length equals 17 residues. V was cut by 5 bases and J by 0 bases, with 14 bases left in between. The CDR3 DNA is TGTGCCAGCAGCGTTCCGGGAGTTAGCTCTGGGGCCAACGTCCTGACTTTC. Residues: CASSVPGVSSGANVLTF. The whole variable domain, filled in from reference TRBV7-2 and TRBJ2-6, reads GAGVSQSPSNKVTEKGKDVELRCDPISGHTALYWYRQSLGQGLEFLIYFQGNSAPDKSGLPSDRFSAERTGGSVSTLTIQRTQQEDSAVYLCASSVPGVSSGANVLTFGAGSRLTVL.

The CDR3 region is CASSLGTGPYEQYF. CDR3 in DNA: TGCGCCAGCAGCTTGGGGACAGGCCCCTACGAGCAGTACTTC. J is TRBJ2-7 and V is TRBV5-1; 7 bases align to TRBD1. Germline V gene sequence: CDR1 SGHRS, CDR2 YFSETQ. Trimming took 0 bases from V and 2 from J; bases not matched to a gene: 2. The length of the CDR3 is 14 residues.

The V gene is TRBV27, the J gene TRBJ1-5; 7 bases match TRBD1. The CDR3 is 16 residues long. Germline V gene sequence: CDR1 MNHEY, CDR2 SMNVEV (reference sequence). V lost 9 bases, J lost 0 bases, and 11 bases stayed unmatched. Here the CDR3 DNA reads TGTGCCAGTACAGGGGTAGGATCCGATAGCAATCAGCCCCAGCATTTT. It is translated as CASTGVGSDSNQPQHF.

V gene TRBV5-1 combines with J gene TRBJ2-1; tentatively, D is TRBD2 (6 bases). The CDR3 is made up of 13 amino acids. The ends were cut back, 3 bases at V and 9 bases at J, with 13 bases in the middle. Per germline, CDR1 SGHRS and CDR2 YFSETQ. CDR3 residues: CASSYGTASEQFF. In DNA form, the CDR3 reads TGCGCCAGCAGCTATGGGACTGCCAGTGAGCAGTTCTTC.

The gene calls are TRBV27 and TRBJ1-2, with D unresolved. The CDR3 runs to 13 residues. CDR1 is MNHEY and CDR2 is SMNVEV in the germline V gene (reference sequence). V was clipped by 3 bases and J by 5 bases, with 10 bases between them. This CDR3 reads CASSLHSKYGYTF. The CDR3, as DNA: TGTGCCAGCAGTTTGCACAGCAAATATGGCTACACCTTC.

The rearrangement joins TRBV5-1 to TRBJ1-2; D uncertain. V was cut by 1 base and J by 6 bases, with 13 bases left in between. This CDR3 contains 14 residues. Germline V gene lookup returns CDR1 SGHRS and CDR2 YFSETQ. This CDR3 is CASSLLEVVDGYTF. For the CDR3, the DNA is TGCGCCAGCAGCTTGCTCGAGGTTGTTGATGGCTACACCTTC.

This clone was seen only a few times. The chain recombines TRBV30 with TRBJ1-6, with D possibly matching TRBD1 (6 bases). The CDR3 length is 14 residues. The V gene lost 5 bases and the J gene lost 7 bases, with 15 bases spanning the gap. In germline, CDR1 is GTSNPN, CDR2 SVGIG (reference sequence). The CDR3 sequence is CAWGFGTLNSPLHF. The CDR3, as DNA: TGTGCCTGGGGCTTTGGGACACTGAATTCACCCCTCCACTTT. Complete variable domain (other parts from reference TRBV30 and TRBJ1-6): SQTIHQWPATLVQPVGSPLSLECTVEGTSNPNLYWYRQAAGRGLQLLFYSVGIGQISSEVPQNLSASRPQDRQFILSSKKLLLSDSGFYLCAWGFGTLNSPLHFGNGTRLTVT.

To note about this clone: Other nucleotide sequences in the sample specify the same CDR3. The chain recombines TRBV18 with TRBJ2-3; possible D gene TRBD1, 5 bases. The CDR3 is made up of 13 amino acids. Between the trimmed V and J ends, which lost 3 bases and 3 bases, there was a span of 7 bases. The V gene's germline CDR1 is KGHSH and CDR2 LQKENI. The CDR3 DNA reads as TGTGCCAGCTCACCTCAGGGAACAGATACGCAGTATTTT. This encodes CASSPQGTDTQYF.

This chain uses TRBV5-4 with TRBJ2-6, with a tentative D call TRBD2 (5 bases). V lost 4 bases and J lost 0, with 8 bases in between. This CDR3 has 15 amino acids. Germline CDR1 is SGHNT and CDR2 is YYREEE (reference sequence). This CDR3 is CASSGAVSGANVLTF. CDR3 coding DNA: TGTGCCAGCAGCGGAGCGGTCTCTGGGGCCAACGTCCTGACTTTC.

This clone has only a few counts. The rearrangement uses TRBV4-1 and TRBJ1-1; D gene ambiguous. Per the germline V gene, CDR1 is MGHRA and CDR2 is YSYEKL. CDR3 size: 14 residues. V lost 0 bases and J lost 1, with 6 bases in between. This CDR3 is CASSQEAGNTEAFF. The CDR3 nucleotides are TGCGCCAGCAGCCAAGAGGCAGGGAACACTGAAGCTTTCTTT.

V and J are TRBV7-2 and TRBJ2-2, with TRBD2 identical over 7 bases. Germline assignment: CDR1 SGHTA and CDR2 FQGNSA. The CDR3 totals 15 residues. The ends lost 4 bases at V and 4 bases at J; junction bases unmatched: 6. Here the CDR3 DNA reads TGTGCCAGCAGCTCCGGTAGCGGGCTCACCGGGGAGCTGTTTTTT. Translation gives CASSSGSGLTGELFF.

This rearrangement joins TRBV9 to TRBJ2-3; D unresolved. V dropped 1 base and J dropped 4 bases, with 4 bases sitting between them. This CDR3 contains 12 residues. CDR1 is SGDLS, CDR2 YYNGEE, per germline. CDR3 amino acids: CASSVSADTQYF. The CDR3 region has the DNA TGTGCCAGCAGCGTATCGGCAGATACGCAGTATTTT.

About this clone itself: Its ends do not fully match the called genes, so a read error is possible. This rearrangement joins TRBV7-9 to TRBJ2-3; TRBD2 agrees at 7 bases. The germline V gene has CDR1 SEHNR and CDR2 FQNEAQ (reference sequence). The CDR3 is 15 residues long. In nucleotides, the CDR3 is TGTTCCAGCAGCCACGAGCGGGGACTTCACGGGGGGCAGTATTTT. Residues: CSSSHERGLHGGQYF.

V is TRBV5-1 and J is TRBJ2-1; 9 bases line up with TRBD1. CDR3 length: 14 residues. Germline CDR1 SGHRS, CDR2 YFSETQ. V lost 4 bases to trimming and J lost 3 bases; unmatched junction nucleotides: 2. The CDR3 DNA sequence: TGCGCCAGCAGCCAGGGACAGGGCTACAATGAGCAGTTCTTC. This encodes CASSQGQGYNEQFF.

The chain employs TRBV7-6 and TRBJ1-6; 7 bases match TRBD1. Losses at the gene ends were 5 bases for V and 17 bases for J; bases not matched to a gene: 9. The CDR3 spans 12 residues. In germline, CDR1 is SGHVS, CDR2 FNYEAQ. The CDR3 DNA is TGTGCCAGCAGCCAGGGGGGTGGCCCTTTCCACTTT. It translates to CASSQGGGPFHF.

The chain is built from TRBV27 and TRBJ1-5, with D maybe TRBD1 (5 bases). Per germline, CDR1 MNHEY and CDR2 SMNVEV (reference sequence). Trimming took off 5 bases at V and 3 bases at J, with 17 bases between the two ends. CDR3 length: 16 amino acids. The CDR3 reads CASSTRRGVSNQPQHF. The CDR3 coding sequence is TGTGCCAGCAGTACACGCCGGGGGGTTTCCAATCAGCCCCAGCATTTT.

The rearrangement links TRBV27 to TRBJ2-1; the D is unclear. This CDR3 region has 11 residues. The germline V and J ends were trimmed by 6 bases and 4 bases, with 4 bases remaining between them. The germline CDR1 and CDR2 sequences are MNHEY and SMNVEV (reference sequence). The CDR3, as DNA: TGTGCCAGCAGCAAATACAATGAGCAGTTCTTC. It encodes CASSKYNEQFF.

The chain recombines TRBV7-2 with TRBJ2-7, with 12 bases aligning to TRBD2. The CDR3 has 16 residues. V dropped 1 base and J dropped 3; count of bases not matched to a gene: 4. Germline V gives CDR1 SGHTA, CDR2 FQGNSA. CDR3 DNA: TGTGCCAGCAGCTTAGAACTAGCGGGGGGTGGCTACGAGCAGTACTTC. It specifies CASSLELAGGGYEQYF.